This T cell receptor (beta chain) was retrieved from a study of blood T cells in healthy people across ages. It was with a sample-barcoded 5' primer and a J-beta primer mix that a second PCR of roughly 7 to 12 cycles was run. Every cDNA molecule carried a tag from a template-switch adaptor bearing 12 random nucleotides. TCRdb re-called the 5' RACE reads through MiXCR, storing one row per CDR3 protein. The sample has about 1.4 million distinct CDR3 sequences, roughly 64% seen once. Study-level points and caveats: In older individuals, TCR beta diversity per million T cells was lower, falling roughly linearly with age.

This clonotype was detected only once. Its antigen is unknown. The source of this sequence is a man between 18 and 29 years old in good health. Material for sequencing was blood.

In DNA, the CDR3 is TGTGCCAGCACCGACAGGGGGCTGGGAGAGACCCAGTACTTC. Its protein is CASTDRGLGETQYF. This rearrangement joins TRBV6-6 to TRBJ2-5; 10 bases are shared with TRBD1. J was trimmed by 4 bases and V by 7 bases; bases with no gene match: 6. The length of the CDR3 is 14 residues. CDR1 and CDR2 from the germline V gene are MNHNY and SVGAGI (reference sequence).